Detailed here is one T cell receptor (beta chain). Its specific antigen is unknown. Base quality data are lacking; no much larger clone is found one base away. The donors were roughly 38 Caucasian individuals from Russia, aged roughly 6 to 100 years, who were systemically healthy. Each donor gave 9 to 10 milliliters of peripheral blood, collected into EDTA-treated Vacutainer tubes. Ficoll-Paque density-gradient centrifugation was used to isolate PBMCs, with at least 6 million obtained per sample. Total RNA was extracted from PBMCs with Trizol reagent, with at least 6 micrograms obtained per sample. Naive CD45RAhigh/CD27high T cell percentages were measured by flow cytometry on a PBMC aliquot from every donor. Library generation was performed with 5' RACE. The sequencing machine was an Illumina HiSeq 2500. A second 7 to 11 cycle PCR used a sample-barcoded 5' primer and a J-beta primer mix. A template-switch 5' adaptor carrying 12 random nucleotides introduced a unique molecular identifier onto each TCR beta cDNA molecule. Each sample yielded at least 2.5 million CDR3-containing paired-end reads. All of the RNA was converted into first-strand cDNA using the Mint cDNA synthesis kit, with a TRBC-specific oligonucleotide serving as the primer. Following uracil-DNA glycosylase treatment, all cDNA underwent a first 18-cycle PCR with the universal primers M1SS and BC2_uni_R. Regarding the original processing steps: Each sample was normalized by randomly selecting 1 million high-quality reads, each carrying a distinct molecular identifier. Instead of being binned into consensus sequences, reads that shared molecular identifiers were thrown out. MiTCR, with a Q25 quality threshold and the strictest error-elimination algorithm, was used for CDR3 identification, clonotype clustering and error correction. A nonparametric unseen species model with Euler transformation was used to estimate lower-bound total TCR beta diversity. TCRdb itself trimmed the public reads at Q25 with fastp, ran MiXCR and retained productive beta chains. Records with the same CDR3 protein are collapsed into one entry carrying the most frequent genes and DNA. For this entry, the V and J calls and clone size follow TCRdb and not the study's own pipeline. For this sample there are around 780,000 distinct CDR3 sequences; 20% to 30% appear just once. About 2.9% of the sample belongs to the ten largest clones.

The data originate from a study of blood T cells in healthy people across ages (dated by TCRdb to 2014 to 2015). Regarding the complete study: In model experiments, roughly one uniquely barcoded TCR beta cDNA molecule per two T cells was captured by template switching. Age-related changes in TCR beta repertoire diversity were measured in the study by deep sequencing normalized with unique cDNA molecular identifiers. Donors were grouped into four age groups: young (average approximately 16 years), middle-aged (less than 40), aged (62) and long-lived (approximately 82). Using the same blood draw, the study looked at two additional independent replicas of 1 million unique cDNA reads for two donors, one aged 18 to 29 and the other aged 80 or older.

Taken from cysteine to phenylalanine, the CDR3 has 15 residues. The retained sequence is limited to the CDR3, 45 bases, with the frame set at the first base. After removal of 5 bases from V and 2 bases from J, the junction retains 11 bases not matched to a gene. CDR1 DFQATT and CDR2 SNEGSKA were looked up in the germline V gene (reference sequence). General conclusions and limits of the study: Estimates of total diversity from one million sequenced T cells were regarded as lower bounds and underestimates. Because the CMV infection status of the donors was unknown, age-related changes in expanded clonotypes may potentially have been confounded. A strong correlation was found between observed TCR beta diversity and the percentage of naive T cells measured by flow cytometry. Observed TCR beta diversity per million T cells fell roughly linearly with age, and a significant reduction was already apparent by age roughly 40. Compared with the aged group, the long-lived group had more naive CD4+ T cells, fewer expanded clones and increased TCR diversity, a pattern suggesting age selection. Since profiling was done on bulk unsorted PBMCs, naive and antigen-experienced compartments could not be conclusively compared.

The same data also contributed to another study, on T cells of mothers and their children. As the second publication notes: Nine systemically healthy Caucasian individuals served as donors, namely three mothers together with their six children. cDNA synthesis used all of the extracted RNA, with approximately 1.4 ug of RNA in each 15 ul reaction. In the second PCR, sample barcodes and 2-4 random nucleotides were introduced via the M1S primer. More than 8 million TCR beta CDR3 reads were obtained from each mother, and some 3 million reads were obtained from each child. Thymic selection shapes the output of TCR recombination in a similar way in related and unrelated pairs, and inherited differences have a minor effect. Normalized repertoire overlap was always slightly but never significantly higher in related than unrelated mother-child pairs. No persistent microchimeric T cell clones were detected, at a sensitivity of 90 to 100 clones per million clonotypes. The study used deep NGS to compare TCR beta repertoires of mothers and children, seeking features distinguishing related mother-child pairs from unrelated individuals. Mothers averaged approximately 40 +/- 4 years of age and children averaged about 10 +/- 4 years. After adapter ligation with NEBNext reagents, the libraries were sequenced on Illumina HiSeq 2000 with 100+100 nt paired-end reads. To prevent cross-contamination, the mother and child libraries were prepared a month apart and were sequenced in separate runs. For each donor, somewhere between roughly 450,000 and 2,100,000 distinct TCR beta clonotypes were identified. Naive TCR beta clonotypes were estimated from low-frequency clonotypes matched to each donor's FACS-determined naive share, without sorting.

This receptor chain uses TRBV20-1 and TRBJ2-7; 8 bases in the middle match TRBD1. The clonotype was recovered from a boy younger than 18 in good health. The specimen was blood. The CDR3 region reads CSASLGTGVTYEQYF. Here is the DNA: TGCAGTGCTTCACTCGGGACAGGAGTAACCTACGAGCAGTACTTC.